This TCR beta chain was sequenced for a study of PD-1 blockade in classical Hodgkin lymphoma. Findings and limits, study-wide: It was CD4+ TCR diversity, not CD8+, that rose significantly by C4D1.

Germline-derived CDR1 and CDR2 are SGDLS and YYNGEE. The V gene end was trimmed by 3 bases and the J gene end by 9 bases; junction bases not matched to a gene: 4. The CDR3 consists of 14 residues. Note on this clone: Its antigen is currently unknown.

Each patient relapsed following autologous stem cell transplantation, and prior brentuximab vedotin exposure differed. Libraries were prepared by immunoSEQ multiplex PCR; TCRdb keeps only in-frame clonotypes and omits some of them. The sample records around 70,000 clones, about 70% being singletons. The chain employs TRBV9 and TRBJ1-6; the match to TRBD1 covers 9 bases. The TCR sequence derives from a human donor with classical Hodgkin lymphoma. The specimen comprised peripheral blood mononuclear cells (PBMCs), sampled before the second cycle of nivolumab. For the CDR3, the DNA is TGTGCCAGCAGCGGGACAGGGGTTGTTTCACCCCTCCACTTT. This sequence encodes CASSGTGVVSPLHF.